This T cell receptor (beta chain) was sequenced for a study of blood T cell repertoires in COVID-19. Study-level background: PBMCs, B-cell-depleted T cells, or T cells provided the cDNA or gDNA that made up the material.

In the original processing: It was from reference gene primer amplification that nucleated cell counts were estimated. Method: immunoSEQ multiplex PCR; TCRdb's copy keeps in-frame clones and lacks some. V, J and clone size derive from that table, while D and trimming were established from the DNA sequence. The sample records about 83,000 clones, approximately 86% being singletons. Per the germline V gene, CDR1 is SQVTM and CDR2 is ANQGSEA. The CDR3 totals 17 residues. V lost 1 base, J lost 0 bases, and 18 bases lay in between. The sequenced material came from peripheral blood. The rearrangement joins TRBV29-1 to TRBJ1-2; a weak D match, TRBD1 (6 bases). This receptor was identified in a woman in her 50s with active or convalescent COVID-19. CDR3 nucleotides: TGCAGCGTTGAAGGCCCGACAGGACAACTCGCTAACTATGGCTACACCTTC. It codes for CSVEGPTGQLANYGYTF.